This T cell receptor (beta chain) stems from a study of blood T cell repertoires in COVID-19. Study-wide background: Spain, Italy and the United States supplied samples that represented acute and convalescent COVID-19. The cDNA or gDNA used as material had been derived from T cells, B-cell-depleted T cells, or PBMCs.

Followed over time, Seattle patients had been enrolled while infection was active. TCRdb's copy holds only in-frame clones and misses some; the assay was immunoSEQ multiplex PCR. Among tens of thousands of clones, roughly nine tenths were seen once, and the ten largest hold roughly 3.1%. The length of the CDR3 is 13 residues. The V gene end was trimmed by 6 bases and the J gene end by 7 bases; junction bases not matched to a gene: 2. In germline, CDR1 is SNHLY, CDR2 FYNNEI. The chain has TRBV2 and TRBJ1-6; 8 nucleotides align to TRBD1. The clonotype was recovered from a woman in her 50s with COVID-19, enrolled during active disease. Input material: peripheral blood. CDR3 loop: CASRTGVNSPLHF. As DNA, the CDR3 is TGTGCCAGCAGGACAGGGGTGAATTCACCCCTCCACTTT.